This T cell receptor (beta chain) was identified during a study of CD8 T cells in ankylosing spondylitis. Libraries of TCR beta came from quantitative 5'-RACE with molecular barcodes. MiXCR was run by TCRdb on the 5' RACE reads, yielding one entry per CDR3 protein. The repertoire includes 150,000 to 200,000 distinct CDR3 sequences, 13% of them detected once, and roughly 11% sits in the top ten. This clonotype was seen repeatedly, ten times or more. V was shortened by 1 base and J by 8 bases, with 6 bases between the two germline ends. In germline, CDR1 is SEHNR, CDR2 FQNEAQ (reference sequence). This CDR3 comprises 12 residues.

This clonotype was obtained from a female donor with ankylosing spondylitis or in good health (not recorded which). The sequenced sample consisted of blood, either unsorted or a sorted T cell fraction (not recorded which). J is TRBJ2-1 and V is TRBV7-9; no clear D. CDR3 loop: CASSLDLYEQFF. CDR3 in DNA: TGTGCCAGCAGCTTAGATCTCTATGAGCAGTTCTTC.